These T cell receptor beta chains were read from a single sample in a study of blood T cell repertoires in COVID-19. Some clones are missing from TCRdb's copy, which holds only in-frame ones; the method was immunoSEQ multiplex PCR. The sample carries tens of thousands of clones, 70% to 90% recorded once. The source material was peripheral blood. All receptors derive from a woman older than 75 with acute or convalescent COVID-19. Each CDR3 is given with its conserved first and last residue. The order of the fields is V gene, clone size, J gene, CDR3 protein. Clone size is not always given. Where it is, it says once, few, many or a class for expanded clones.

v_gene: TRBV19; abundance: -; j_gene: TRBJ2-2; CDR3aa: CASRGQTNTGELFF
v_gene: TRBV6-5; abundance: -; j_gene: TRBJ1-2; CDR3aa: CASNQDRADGYTF
v_gene: TRBV3-1/TRBV3-2; abundance: once; j_gene: TRBJ1-1; CDR3aa: CASSQPGPNTEAFF
v_gene: TRBV6-5; abundance: -; j_gene: TRBJ1-1; CDR3aa: CASSYSKGPVAEAFF
v_gene: TRBV29-1; abundance: -; j_gene: TRBJ2-3; CDR3aa: CSVESSGAGVGPPVDTQYF
v_gene: TRBV5-1; abundance: once; j_gene: TRBJ1-4; CDR3aa: CASSLAAADGEKLFF
v_gene: TRBV5-1; abundance: -; j_gene: TRBJ1-4; CDR3aa: CASSFGQTTNEKLFF
v_gene: TRBV10-3; abundance: -; j_gene: TRBJ1-1; CDR3aa: CAISEDDRGAFF
v_gene: TRBV30; abundance: -; j_gene: TRBJ1-6; CDR3aa: CAWRPRGGAWDSPLHF
v_gene: TRBV3-1/TRBV3-2; abundance: few; j_gene: TRBJ1-4; CDR3aa: CASSHSPRRATNEKLFF
v_gene: TRBV5-1; abundance: -; j_gene: TRBJ2-1; CDR3aa: CASSTDSSSYNEQFF
v_gene: TRBV6-5; abundance: -; j_gene: TRBJ2-7; CDR3aa: CASSYWGDRRPYEQYF
v_gene: TRBV7-2; abundance: -; j_gene: TRBJ1-1; CDR3aa: CASRMIGQGVSEAFF
v_gene: TRBV5-6; abundance: -; j_gene: TRBJ1-2; CDR3aa: CASSGGTAGGYTF
v_gene: TRBV4-2; abundance: -; j_gene: TRBJ1-1; CDR3aa: CASSQAAGSSTEAFF
v_gene: TRBV6-5; abundance: -; j_gene: TRBJ1-4; CDR3aa: CASQGGPGEKLFF
v_gene: TRBV5-1; abundance: once; j_gene: TRBJ2-4; CDR3aa: CASSSSTGNIQYF
v_gene: TRBV9; abundance: -; j_gene: TRBJ1-1; CDR3aa: CASSARQGSDTEAFF
v_gene: TRBV6-6; abundance: -; j_gene: TRBJ1-2; CDR3aa: CASAQGADYGYTF
v_gene: TRBV6-5; abundance: -; j_gene: TRBJ2-3; CDR3aa: CASSYSGAGGGDTQYF
v_gene: TRBV5-4; abundance: -; j_gene: TRBJ1-2; CDR3aa: CASSLGGTGYGYTF
v_gene: TRBV5-8; abundance: once; j_gene: TRBJ1-2; CDR3aa: CASSPWTEANYGYTF
v_gene: TRBV7-6; abundance: -; j_gene: TRBJ1-1; CDR3aa: CASGWGRRAFF
v_gene: TRBV27; abundance: -; j_gene: TRBJ1-6; CDR3aa: CASKGQGNSPSSPLHF
v_gene: TRBV7-2; abundance: -; j_gene: TRBJ1-4; CDR3aa: CASSPGPRTGDEKLFF
v_gene: TRBV5-8; abundance: -; j_gene: TRBJ2-3; CDR3aa: CASSAGTSDTDTQYF
v_gene: TRBV18; abundance: -; j_gene: TRBJ1-1; CDR3aa: CASSQEQGREAFF
v_gene: TRBV6-6; abundance: -; j_gene: TRBJ1-5; CDR3aa: CASSYSAGQLNQPQHF
v_gene: TRBV5-1; abundance: -; j_gene: TRBJ2-1; CDR3aa: CASKGGHEQFF
v_gene: TRBV30; abundance: -; j_gene: TRBJ2-3; CDR3aa: CAWSPGTSGGAGDTQYF
v_gene: TRBV9; abundance: once; j_gene: TRBJ1-5; CDR3aa: CASSVWDSPNQPQHF
v_gene: TRBV6-5; abundance: -; j_gene: TRBJ1-1; CDR3aa: CATQWTGMNTEAFF